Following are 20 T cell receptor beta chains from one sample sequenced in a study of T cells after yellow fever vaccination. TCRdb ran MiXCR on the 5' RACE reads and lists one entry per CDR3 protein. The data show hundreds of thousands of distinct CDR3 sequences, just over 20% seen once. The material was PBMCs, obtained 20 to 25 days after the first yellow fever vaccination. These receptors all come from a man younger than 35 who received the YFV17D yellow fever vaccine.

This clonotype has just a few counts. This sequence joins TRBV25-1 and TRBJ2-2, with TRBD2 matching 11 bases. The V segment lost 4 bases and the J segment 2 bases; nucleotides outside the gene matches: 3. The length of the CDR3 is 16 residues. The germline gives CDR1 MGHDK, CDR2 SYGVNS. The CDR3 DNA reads TGTGCCAGCAGTGTCGGGACTAGCGGCAACACCGGGGAGCTGTTTTTT. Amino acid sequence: CASSVGTSGNTGELFF.

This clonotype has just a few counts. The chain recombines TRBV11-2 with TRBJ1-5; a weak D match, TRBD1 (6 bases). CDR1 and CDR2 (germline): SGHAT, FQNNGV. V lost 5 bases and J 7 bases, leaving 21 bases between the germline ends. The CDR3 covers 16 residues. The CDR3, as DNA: TGTGCCAGCAGCCTGACATTCAACAGGGTGGAACAGCCCCAGCATTTT. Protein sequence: CASSLTFNRVEQPQHF.

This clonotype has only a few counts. The CDR3 sequence: CASSPRQWGAYEQYF. Here the CDR3 DNA reads TGTGCCAGCAGTCCTAGACAGTGGGGCGCCTACGAGCAGTACTTC. The V call is TRBV12-3 or TRBV12-4, the J call TRBJ2-7; D might be TRBD1 (5 bases). V was shortened by 5 bases and J by 2 bases, with 16 bases between the two germline ends. This CDR3 spans 15 amino acids.

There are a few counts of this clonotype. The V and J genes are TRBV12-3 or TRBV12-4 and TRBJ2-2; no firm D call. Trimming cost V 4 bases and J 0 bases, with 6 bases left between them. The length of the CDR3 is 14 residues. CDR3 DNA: TGTGCCAGCAGTTGGGTCCCGAACACCGGGGAGCTGTTTTTT. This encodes CASSWVPNTGELFF.

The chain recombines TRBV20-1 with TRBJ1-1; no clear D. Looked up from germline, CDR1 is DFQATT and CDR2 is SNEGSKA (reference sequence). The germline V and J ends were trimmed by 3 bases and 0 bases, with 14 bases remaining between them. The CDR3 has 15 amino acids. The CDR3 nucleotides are TGCAGTGCTAGGTCGGCTCCTGTCGTGAACACTGAAGCTTTCTTT. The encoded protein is CSARSAPVVNTEAFF.

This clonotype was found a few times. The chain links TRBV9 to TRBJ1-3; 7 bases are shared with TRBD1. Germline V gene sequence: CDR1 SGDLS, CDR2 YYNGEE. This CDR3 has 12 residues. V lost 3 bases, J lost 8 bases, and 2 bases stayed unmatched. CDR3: CASSGQGYTIYF. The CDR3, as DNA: TGTGCCAGCAGCGGACAGGGCTACACCATATATTTT.

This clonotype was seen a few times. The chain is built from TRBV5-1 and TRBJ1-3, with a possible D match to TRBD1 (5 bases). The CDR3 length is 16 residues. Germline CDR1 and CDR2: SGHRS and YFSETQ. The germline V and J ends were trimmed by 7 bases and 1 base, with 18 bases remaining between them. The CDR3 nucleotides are TGCGCCAGCTCCCCGAGAGGGGCGAATTCTGGAAACACCATATATTTT. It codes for CASSPRGANSGNTIYF.

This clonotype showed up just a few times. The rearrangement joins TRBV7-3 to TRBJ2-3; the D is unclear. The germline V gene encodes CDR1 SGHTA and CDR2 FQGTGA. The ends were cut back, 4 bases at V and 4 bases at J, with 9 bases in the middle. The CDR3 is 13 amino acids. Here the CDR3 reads CASSWAYADTQYF. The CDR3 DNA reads TGTGCCAGCAGCTGGGCGTACGCAGATACGCAGTATTTT.

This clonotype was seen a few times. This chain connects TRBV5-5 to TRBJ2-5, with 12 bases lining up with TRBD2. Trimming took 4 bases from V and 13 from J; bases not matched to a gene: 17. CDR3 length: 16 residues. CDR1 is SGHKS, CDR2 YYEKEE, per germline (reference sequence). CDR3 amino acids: CASSPGLAGTMKRPYF. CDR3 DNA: TGTGCCAGCAGCCCCGGACTAGCGGGGACCATGAAACGCCCGTACTTC.

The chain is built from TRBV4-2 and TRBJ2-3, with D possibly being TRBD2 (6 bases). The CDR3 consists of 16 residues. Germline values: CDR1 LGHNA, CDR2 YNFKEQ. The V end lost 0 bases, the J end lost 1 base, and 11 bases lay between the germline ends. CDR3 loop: CASSQDVRGRTDTQYF. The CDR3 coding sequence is TGTGCCAGCAGCCAAGATGTGCGGGGACGCACAGATACGCAGTATTTT.

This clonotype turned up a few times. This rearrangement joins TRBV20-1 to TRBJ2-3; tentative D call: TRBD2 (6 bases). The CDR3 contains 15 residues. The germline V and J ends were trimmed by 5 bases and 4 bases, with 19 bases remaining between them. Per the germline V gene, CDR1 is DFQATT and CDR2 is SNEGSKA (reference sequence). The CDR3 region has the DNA TGCAGTGCTCAAAACCCGGGACTGGTACCAGATACGCAGTATTTT. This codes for CSAQNPGLVPDTQYF.

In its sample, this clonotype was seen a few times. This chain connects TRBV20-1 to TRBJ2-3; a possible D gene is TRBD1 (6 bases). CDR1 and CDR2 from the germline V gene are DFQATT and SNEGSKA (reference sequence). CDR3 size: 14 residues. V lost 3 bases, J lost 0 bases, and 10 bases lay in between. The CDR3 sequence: CSARGASSTDTQYF. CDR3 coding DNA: TGCAGTGCTAGGGGGGCCTCTAGCACAGATACGCAGTATTTT.

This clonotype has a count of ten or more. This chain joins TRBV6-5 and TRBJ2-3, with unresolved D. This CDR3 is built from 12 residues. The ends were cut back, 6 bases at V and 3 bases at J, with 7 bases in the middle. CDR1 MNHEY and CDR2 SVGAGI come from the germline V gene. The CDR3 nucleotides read TGTGCCAGCAGCCACCGAACAGATACGCAGTATTTT. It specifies CASSHRTDTQYF.

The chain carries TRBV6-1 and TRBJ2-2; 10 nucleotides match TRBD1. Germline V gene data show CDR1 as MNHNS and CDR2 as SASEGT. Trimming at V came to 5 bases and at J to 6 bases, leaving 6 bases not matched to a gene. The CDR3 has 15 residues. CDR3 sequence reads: CASSPPGQGSGELFF. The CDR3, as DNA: TGTGCCAGCAGTCCACCGGGACAGGGGTCCGGGGAGCTGTTTTTT.

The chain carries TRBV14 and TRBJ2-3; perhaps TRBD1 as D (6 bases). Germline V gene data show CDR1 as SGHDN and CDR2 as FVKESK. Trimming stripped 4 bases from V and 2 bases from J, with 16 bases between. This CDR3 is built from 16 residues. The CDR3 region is CASSPPGTMFTDTQYF. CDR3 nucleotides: TGTGCCAGCAGCCCGCCCGGGACAATGTTCACAGATACGCAGTATTTT.

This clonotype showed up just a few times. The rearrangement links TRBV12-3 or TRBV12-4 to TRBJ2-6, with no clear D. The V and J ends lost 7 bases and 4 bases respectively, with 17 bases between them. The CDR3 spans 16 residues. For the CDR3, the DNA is TGTGCCAGCACCTGGGCGGAACGGAAGGGGGCCAACGTCCTGACTTTC. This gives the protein CASTWAERKGANVLTF.

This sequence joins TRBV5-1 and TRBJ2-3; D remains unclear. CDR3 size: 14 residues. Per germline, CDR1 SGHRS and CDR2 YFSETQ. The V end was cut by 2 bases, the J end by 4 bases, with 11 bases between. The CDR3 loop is CASSFGRVPDTQYF. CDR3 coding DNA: TGCGCCAGCAGCTTCGGTAGGGTCCCAGATACGCAGTATTTT.

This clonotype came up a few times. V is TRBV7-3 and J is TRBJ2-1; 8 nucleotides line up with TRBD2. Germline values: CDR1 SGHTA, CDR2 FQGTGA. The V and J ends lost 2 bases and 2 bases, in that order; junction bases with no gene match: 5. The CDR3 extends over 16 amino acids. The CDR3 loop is CASSLLSGSPYNEQFF. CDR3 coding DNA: TGTGCCAGCAGCTTATTAAGCGGGAGCCCCTACAATGAGCAGTTCTTC.

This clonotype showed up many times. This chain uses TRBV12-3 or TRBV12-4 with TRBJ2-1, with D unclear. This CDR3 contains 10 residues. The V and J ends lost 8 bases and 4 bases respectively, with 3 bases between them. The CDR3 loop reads CASGYNEQFF. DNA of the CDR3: TGTGCCAGCGGTTACAATGAGCAGTTCTTC.

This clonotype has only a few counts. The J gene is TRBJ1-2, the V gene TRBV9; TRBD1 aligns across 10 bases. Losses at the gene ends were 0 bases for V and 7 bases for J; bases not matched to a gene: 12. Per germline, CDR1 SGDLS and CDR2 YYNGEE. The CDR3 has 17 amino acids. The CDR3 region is CASSVDYRDRGISGYTF. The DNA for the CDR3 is TGTGCCAGCAGCGTAGATTATAGGGACAGGGGTATTTCTGGCTACACCTTC.